Below, one TCR beta chain is given with its context. Its matching antigen is unknown. Profiled with immunoSEQ multiplex PCR; TCRdb holds only in-frame clones, not every one. The profile covers some 20,000 clones, with over 70% appearing a single time and 10% to 15% taken by the ten largest. The germline V gene has CDR1 MGHDK and CDR2 SYGVNS. V lost 2 bases, J lost 2 bases, and 12 bases lay in between. The length of the CDR3 is 15 residues. The data were taken from a study of T cell clones after liver transplantation. The overall study: TCRbeta sequencing after a pre-transplant mixed lymphocyte reaction identified graft-donor-reactive clones, later tracked in post-transplant blood. Three of the eight recipients were HCV-positive; the rest had non-autoimmune, non-viral transplant indications. Draws occurred before transplant, before withdrawal, and after complete or failed withdrawal. Findings and limits, study-wide: Graft donor-reactive T cells may have migrated into the graft rather than being deleted.

The source material was CD8+ T cells from blood, sampled before liver transplant. The receptor was isolated from a human donor who received a liver transplant. The chain is built from TRBV25-1 and TRBJ1-2; D may be TRBD1 (5 bases). CDR3 in DNA: TGTGCCAGCAGTGAACAGGGAAATGGAAACTATGGCTACACCTTC. This encodes CASSEQGNGNYGYTF.